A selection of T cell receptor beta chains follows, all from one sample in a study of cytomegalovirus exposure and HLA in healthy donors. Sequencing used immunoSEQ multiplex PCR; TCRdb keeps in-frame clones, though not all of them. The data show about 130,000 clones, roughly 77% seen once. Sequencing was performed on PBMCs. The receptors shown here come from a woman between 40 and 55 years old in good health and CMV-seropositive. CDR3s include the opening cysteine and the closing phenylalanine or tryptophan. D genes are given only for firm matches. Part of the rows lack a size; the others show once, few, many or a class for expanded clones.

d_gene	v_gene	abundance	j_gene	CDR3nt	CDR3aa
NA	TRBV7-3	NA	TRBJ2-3	TGTGCCAGCAGCTCCAGCGGGAGCACAGATACGCAGTATTTT	CASSSSGSTDTQYF
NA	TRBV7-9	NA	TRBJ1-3	TGTGCCAGCAGCTCAGGGGAATCGGGAGGAAACACCATATATTTT	CASSSGESGGNTIYF
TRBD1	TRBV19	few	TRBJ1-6	TGTGCCCTGGGCTTCGGACAGGGCTATTCACCCCTCCACTTT	CALGFGQGYSPLHF
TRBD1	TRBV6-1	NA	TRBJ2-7	TGTGCTACAGGCCCAGGGGGCAAAAACGAGCAGTACTTT	CATGPGGKNEQYF
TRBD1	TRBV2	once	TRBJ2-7	TGTGCCAGCAGTGGCGGACAGGTACTCTACGAGCAGTACTTC	CASSGGQVLYEQYF
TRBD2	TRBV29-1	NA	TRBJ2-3	TGCAGCGCTAGCGGGGTGAGCACAGATACGCAGTATTTT	CSASGVSTDTQYF
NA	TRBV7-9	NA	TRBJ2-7	TGTGCCAGCGAGACCCAGGGAGAGCAGTACTTC	CASETQGEQYF
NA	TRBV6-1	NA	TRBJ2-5	TGTGCCAGCAGTGGATCTAGGAAACAAGAGACCCAGTACTTC	CASSGSRKQETQYF
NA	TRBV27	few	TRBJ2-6	TGTGCCAGCAGTTCCCCGATTAGAGGAGGAGGATCTGGGGCCAACGTCCTGACTTTC	CASSSPIRGGGSGANVLTF
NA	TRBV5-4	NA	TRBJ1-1	TGTGCCAGCAGCCTCGGACAGCCGAACACTGAAGCTTTCTTT	CASSLGQPNTEAFF
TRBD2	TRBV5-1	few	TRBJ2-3	TGCGCCAGCAGCTTGAGGGGACTAGCCCTAGATACGCAGTATTTT	CASSLRGLALDTQYF
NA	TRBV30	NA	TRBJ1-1	TGTGCCTGGAGCCTGGGCCAGACTGAAGCTTTCTTT	CAWSLGQTEAFF
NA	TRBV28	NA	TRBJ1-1	TGTGCCAGCAGTTTATGGTCCGGGACAAAGAACACTGAAGCTTTCTTT	CASSLWSGTKNTEAFF
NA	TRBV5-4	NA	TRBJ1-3	TGTGCCAGCAGCTTGAATTTTGGCTCTGACACCATATATTTT	CASSLNFGSDTIYF
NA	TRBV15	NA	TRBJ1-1	TGTGCCACCAGCAGAGACCCTCTCCGGCGGTCGGGGACTGAAGCTTTCTTT	CATSRDPLRRSGTEAFF
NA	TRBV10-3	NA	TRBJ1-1	TGTGCCATCAGTGTTGGGGCCGCGAACACTGAAGCTTTCTTT	CAISVGAANTEAFF
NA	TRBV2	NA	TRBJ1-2	TGTGCCAGCAGTGAAGAGGCTTTCATAGCGGGTGGCTACACCTTC	CASSEEAFIAGGYTF
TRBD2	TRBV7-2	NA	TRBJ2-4	TGTGCCAGCACCCAGAGAGGGAGGGAAAACATTCAGTACTTC	CASTQRGRENIQYF
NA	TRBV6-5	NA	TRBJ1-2	TGTGCCGAGGCTAAGACCACGCTTCATGGCTACACCTTC	CAEAKTTLHGYTF
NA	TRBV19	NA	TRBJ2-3	TGTGCCAGTACGGAAGTTGCGACAGTAGATACGCAGTATTTT	CASTEVATVDTQYF
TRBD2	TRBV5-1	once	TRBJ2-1	TGCGCCAGCAGCTTGGGACTAGCGGGGAATGAGCAGTTCTTC	CASSLGLAGNEQFF
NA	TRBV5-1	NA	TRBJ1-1	TGCGCCAGCAGCTTGGATTTGCAGGTCGGAACTGAAGCTTTCTTT	CASSLDLQVGTEAFF
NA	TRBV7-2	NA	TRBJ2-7	TGTGCCAGCAGCCCCGACAGCAGCTCCTACGAGCAGTACTTC	CASSPDSSSYEQYF
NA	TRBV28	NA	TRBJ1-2	TGTGCCAGCAGTGGGATGGGCGGAGGAAGTTATGGCTACACCTTC	CASSGMGGGSYGYTF
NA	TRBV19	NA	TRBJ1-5	TGTGCCAGTAGTATAGATAACCCTCAGGCGAGCAATCAGCCCCAGCATTTT	CASSIDNPQASNQPQHF
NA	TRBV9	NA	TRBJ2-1	TGTGCCAGCAGCGTAGGCGTTGGCAATGAGCAGTTCTTC	CASSVGVGNEQFF
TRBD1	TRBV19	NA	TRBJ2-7	TGTGCCAGTAGGGTAAGACAGGGAGCCTACGAGCAGTACTTC	CASRVRQGAYEQYF
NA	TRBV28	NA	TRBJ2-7	TGTGCCAGCAGTACCACAGGGAGAGGAACCTACGAGCAGTACTTC	CASSTTGRGTYEQYF
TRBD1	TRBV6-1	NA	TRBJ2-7	TGTGCCAGCAGTCTTTGGGACAGGGGTAACGAGCAGTACTTC	CASSLWDRGNEQYF
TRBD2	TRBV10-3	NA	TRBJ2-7	TGTGCCATCAGGAGACTAGCGGGGGACTACGAGCAGTACTTC	CAIRRLAGDYEQYF
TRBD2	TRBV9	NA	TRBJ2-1	TGTGCCAGCAGCGTAGTAGGGGGTAGCGGGAGGATATATGAGCAGTTCTTC	CASSVVGGSGRIYEQFF
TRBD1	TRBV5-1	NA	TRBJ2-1	TGCGCCAGCAGCAGAGGACAGGGGGCTCATGAGCAGTTCTTC	CASSRGQGAHEQFF
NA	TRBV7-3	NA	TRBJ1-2	TGTGCCAGCAGCCCCGGGGGGAGCTATGGCTACACCTTC	CASSPGGSYGYTF
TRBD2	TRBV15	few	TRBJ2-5	TGTGCCACCAGCAGAGATTTGTCTAGCGGGAGAGCTGAGACCCAGTACTTC	CATSRDLSSGRAETQYF
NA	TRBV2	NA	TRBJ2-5	TGTGCCAGCAGTGACTACGCTGAAATCCAAGAGACCCAGTACTTC	CASSDYAEIQETQYF
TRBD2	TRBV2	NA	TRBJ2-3	TGTGCCAGCAGGGACTGGGACTACACAGATACGCAGTATTTT	CASRDWDYTDTQYF
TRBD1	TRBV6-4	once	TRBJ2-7	TGTGCCAGCAGTGAATTGCCGGGACAGACTTACGAGCAGTACTTC	CASSELPGQTYEQYF
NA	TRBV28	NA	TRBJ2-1	TGTGCCAGCAGTTCTACTACCGGGACTCCCCTGAAGTCCTACAATGAGCAGTTCTTC	CASSSTTGTPLKSYNEQFF
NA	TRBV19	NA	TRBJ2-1	TGTGCCAGTAGTATAGGGAGGAGCTCCTACAATGAGCAGTTCTTC	CASSIGRSSYNEQFF
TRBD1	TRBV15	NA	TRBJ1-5	TGTGCCACCACGAGGCGGACAGGGGGCTGGAGCAATCAGCCCCAGCATTTT	CATTRRTGGWSNQPQHF
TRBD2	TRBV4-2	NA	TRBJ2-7	TGTGCCAGCAGCCGAAGTAGCGGGAGCCCCAACGAGCAGTACTTC	CASSRSSGSPNEQYF